The 19 T cell receptor beta chains given below trace back to one sample, sequenced in a study of T cells in narcolepsy. Some clones are missing from TCRdb's copy, which holds only in-frame ones; the method was immunoSEQ multiplex PCR. Seen here are under 20,000 clones, about nine tenths observed once, and the top ten hold over 0.7%. The sample consisted of memory (CD45RA-) CD4+ T cells from blood. These receptors were taken from a human donor in good health.

This clone was counted a few times. The rearrangement uses TRBV28 and TRBJ1-6; no clear D gene. The CDR3 has 16 residues. V lost 5 bases and J 6 bases, leaving 17 bases between the germline ends. The V gene's germline CDR1 is MDHEN and CDR2 SYDVKM. CDR3 bases: TGTGCCAGCAGTCCCAAGCGGACCTTAGTTAATTCACCCCTCCACTTT. Translating it yields CASSPKRTLVNSPLHF.

This clone was counted a few times. The rearrangement links TRBV30 to TRBJ1-4, with D uncertain. The CDR3 is made up of 12 amino acids. Trimming left V 0 bases short and J 1 base short, with 0 bases between. Germline assignment: CDR1 GTSNPN and CDR2 SVGIG (reference sequence). The CDR3 DNA reads as TGTGCCTGGAGTGTAACTAATGAAAAACTGTTTTTT. This encodes CAWSVTNEKLFF.

The V and J genes are TRBV29-1 and TRBJ2-7; TRBD1 aligns across 12 bases. The CDR3 extends over 12 amino acids. With V trimmed by 7 bases and J by 5 bases, 3 bases remained unmatched. CDR1 is SQVTM, CDR2 ANQGSEA, per germline. The CDR3: CSAGDRGHEQYF. CDR3 nucleotide sequence: TGCAGCGCTGGGGACAGGGGGCACGAGCAGTACTTC.

This chain uses TRBV23-1 with TRBJ2-5; D uncertain. TRBV23-1 is known as an ORF, though its function is uncertain. This CDR3 region has 11 residues. Trimming removed 4 bases from V and 2 bases from J, with 2 bases in between. CDR3 nucleotide sequence: TGCGCCAGCAGTCCACAAGAGACCCAGTACTTC. It specifies CASSPQETQYF.

This chain's CDR3 is CASSSRTALNTEAFF. Written as DNA, the CDR3 is TGTGCCAGCAGTTCCCGGACAGCCTTGAACACTGAAGCTTTCTTT. J is TRBJ1-1 and V is TRBV27; D might be TRBD1 (6 bases). V shed 4 bases and J shed 0 bases, with 12 bases lying between them. In germline, CDR1 is MNHEY, CDR2 SMNVEV (reference sequence). CDR3 length equals 15 residues.

The chain uses TRBV7-9 and TRBJ2-2, with D unclear. Germline V gene sequence: CDR1 SEHNR, CDR2 FQNEAQ (reference sequence). Trimming stripped 0 bases from V and 4 bases from J, with 12 bases between. CDR3 size: 16 residues. The CDR3 coding sequence is TGTGCCAGCAGCTTAGCGAAGGGTACGGGCACCGGGGAGCTGTTTTTT. Its translation is CASSLAKGTGTGELFF.

The rearrangement uses TRBV18 and TRBJ2-7; possibly TRBD1 for D (5 bases). V was cut by 0 bases and J by 4 bases, with 10 bases left in between. Germline V gene lookup returns CDR1 KGHSH and CDR2 LQKENI. This CDR3 is 14 amino acids long. CDR3 bases: TGTGCCAGCTCACCACCGAACAGGCCGTACGAGCAGTACTTC. It codes for CASSPPNRPYEQYF.

The chain joins TRBV7-9 to TRBJ1-2; the match to TRBD1 covers 8 bases. Trimming at V came to 3 bases and at J to 3 bases, leaving 3 bases not matched to a gene. The CDR3 is made up of 14 amino acids. Germline V gene lookup returns CDR1 SEHNR and CDR2 FQNEAQ (reference sequence). The CDR3 reads CASSFLTGDYGYTF. CDR3 bases: TGTGCCAGCAGCTTCTTGACAGGGGACTATGGCTACACCTTC.

DNA of the CDR3: TGTGCCAGTAGTATAGCCCGGTCTGGGGCCAACGTCCTGACTTTC. Translation: CASSIARSGANVLTF. The chain carries TRBV19 and TRBJ2-6; D unclear. This CDR3 region has 15 residues. The ends were cut back, 1 base at V and 1 base at J, with 5 bases in the middle. CDR1 is LNHDA, CDR2 SQIVND, per germline (reference sequence).

The chain employs TRBV19 and TRBJ1-2; possibly TRBD1 for D (6 bases). The CDR3 totals 15 residues. From germline, CDR1 is LNHDA and CDR2 SQIVND (reference sequence). Deletions cut 5 bases from V and 2 bases from J, with 15 bases between. The CDR3 DNA reads as TGTGCCAGTAGTCCCCGGACAGCCAACAACTATGGCTACACCTTC. Protein sequence: CASSPRTANNYGYTF. The variable domain in full, completed from reference TRBV19 and TRBJ1-2, reads DGGITQSPKYLFRKEGQNVTLSCEQNLNHDAMYWYRQDPGQGLRLIYYSQIVNDFQKGDIAEGYSVSREKKESFPLTVTSAQKNPTAFYLCASSPRTANNYGYTFGSGTRLTVV.

The chain couples TRBV12-2 to TRBJ2-6; the table's D call of TRBD2 was not tested on the DNA. TRBV12-2 is marked as a pseudogene. The CDR3 runs to 16 residues. The CDR3 DNA reads as TGTGCAAGTCGCTCCCGACCGGGGATGGGGGCCAACGTCCTGACTTTC. Translation gives CASRSRPGMGANVLTF.

This chain joins TRBV28 and TRBJ1-2, with 7 positions matching TRBD1. The trim removed 10 bases at V and 4 bases at J, leaving 6 bases unmatched. The CDR3 loop spans 12 amino acids. CDR1 and CDR2 (germline): MDHEN, SYDVKM. In DNA, the CDR3 is TGTGCCACCCCGGGACAGATCTATGGCTACACCTTC. Its protein product is CATPGQIYGYTF.

The CDR3 here is CASSMMGGRANVLTF. The CDR3 DNA follows: TGTGCCAGTAGTATGATGGGCGGGAGGGCCAACGTCCTGACTTTC. The V call is TRBV19, the J call TRBJ2-6, with D possibly matching TRBD2 (6 bases). CDR1 is LNHDA, CDR2 SQIVND, per germline (reference sequence). V shed 3 bases and J shed 5 bases, with 11 bases lying between them. This CDR3 is built from 15 residues.

V gene TRBV30 combines with J gene TRBJ2-5; 9 nucleotides align to TRBD1. TRBJ2-7 explains the end of the DNA better; the J call may be wrong. CDR1 GTSNPN and CDR2 SVGIG come from the germline V gene (reference sequence). The CDR3 is 14 amino acids. CDR3: CAWSSVTGGYEQYF. The CDR3 coding sequence is TGTGCCTGGAGTTCCGTGACAGGGGGCTACGAGCAGTACTTC.

This clone was seen a few times. CDR3 region: CASSLNNYGYTF. DNA of the CDR3: TGTGCCAGCAGTCTCAATAACTATGGCTACACCTTC. The chain uses TRBV28 and TRBJ1-2; D gene unclear. V lost 5 bases to trimming and J lost 1 base, with 5 bases between them. The CDR3 runs to 12 residues. CDR1 is MDHEN, CDR2 SYDVKM, per germline.

The chain employs TRBV7-6 and TRBJ1-1; D remains unclear. Germline V gives CDR1 SGHVS, CDR2 FNYEAQ. The V and J ends lost 1 base and 0 bases respectively, with 3 bases between them. This CDR3 has 13 amino acids. For the CDR3, the DNA is TGTGCCAGCAGCTTAGGGATGAACACTGAAGCTTTCTTT. Translating gives CASSLGMNTEAFF.

The chain employs TRBV7-9 and TRBJ2-7; 7 bases line up with TRBD2. After removal of 1 base from V and 0 bases from J, the junction contained 9 bases not matched to a gene. The CDR3 spans 17 residues. Looked up from germline, CDR1 is SEHNR and CDR2 is FQNEAQ (reference sequence). The CDR3 protein is CASSLGPLAAYSYEQYF. CDR3 DNA sequence: TGTGCCAGCAGCTTAGGTCCGCTAGCGGCCTACTCCTACGAGCAGTACTTC.

The CDR3 nucleotides read TGTGCCAGCACCCCCCCGCCGATGGGTAACTATGGCTACACCTTC. This translates into CASTPPPMGNYGYTF. V is TRBV28 and J is TRBJ1-2; no definite D call. The germline CDR1 and CDR2 sequences are MDHEN and SYDVKM. Trimming left V 7 bases short and J 1 base short, with 16 bases between. The CDR3 runs 15 residues.

As for this clone: The same CDR3 is also encoded by other DNA sequences in this sample. The chain joins TRBV6-6 to TRBJ1-1; 7 bases line up with TRBD1. This CDR3 has 15 amino acids. Per the germline V gene, CDR1 is MNHNY and CDR2 is SVGAGI (reference sequence). The trim removed 4 bases at V and 4 bases at J, leaving 9 bases unmatched. CDR3 residues: CASSSQGGGSTEAFF. DNA for the CDR3: TGTGCCAGCAGTTCGCAGGGGGGCGGGTCCACTGAAGCTTTCTTT.